Listed below are T cell receptor beta chains from one sample, sequenced in a study of TIL therapy for anti-PD-1-resistant metastatic lung cancer. Measured with immunoSEQ multiplex PCR; TCRdb has only the in-frame clones, and not every one. The table includes several thousand clones, 70% to 85% detected once. The specimen was tumor tissue, collected at baseline. These receptors all stem from a person aged 25-80 years with non-small cell lung cancer. Both conserved end residues are part of each CDR3. The D gene is left open where the match is weak. The size entry is marked missing in some rows and otherwise reads once, few, many or a size class.

j_call clone_size v_call d_call cdr3_nt cdr3_aa
TRBJ2-7 - TRBV5-6 - TGTGCCAGCAGCCCGCCAGTTGCTACCTACGAGCAGTACTTC CASSPPVATYEQYF
TRBJ2-1 - TRBV27 TRBD2 TGTGCCAGCAGTTTCGGTAGCGGGAGGGCCCGGGTAGAATTCTTC CASSFGSGRARVEFF
TRBJ1-1 - TRBV5-6 TRBD1 TGTGCCAGCAGCACGGCGGAACAGGGGAGGTGGACTGAAGCTTTCTTT CASSTAEQGRWTEAFF
TRBJ1-2 medium-sized TRBV27 - TGTGCCAGCAGTTTATATGTAAACTATGGCTACACCTTC CASSLYVNYGYTF
TRBJ2-1 - TRBV5-1 - TGCGCCAGCACCCAGGGGGGGGCCTACAATGAGCAGTTCTTC CASTQGGAYNEQFF
TRBJ1-2 few TRBV19 - TGTGCCAGTAGTGGGGACGGAAAGTTCTATGGCTACACCTTC CASSGDGKFYGYTF
TRBJ2-2 - TRBV5-4 TRBD2 TGTGCCAGCAGCCGCTTTGGGGGCGGGGGGCCCACCGGGGAGCTGTTTTTT CASSRFGGGGPTGELFF
TRBJ2-5 few TRBV7-9 - TGTGCCAGCAGCTTAGGGGGCCTACGGGAGACCCAGTACTTC CASSLGGLRETQYF
TRBJ1-2 - TRBV11-2 TRBD1 TGTGCCAGCAGCTTACAACAGGGGAGGAATGGCTACACCTTC CASSLQQGRNGYTF
TRBJ1-4 - TRBV5-5 - TGTGCCAGCAGCTCGCAGAGTCCCCGAGAAAAACTGTTTTTT CASSSQSPREKLFF
TRBJ1-4 - TRBV9 - TGTGCCAGCAGCCCACGTCTGGGGGGGTCAGATGAAAAACTGTTTTTT CASSPRLGGSDEKLFF
TRBJ2-1 few TRBV19 - TGTGCCAGTAGTACCGGGACATCAACCTACAATGAGCAGTTCTTC CASSTGTSTYNEQFF
TRBJ2-1 - TRBV4-1 - TGCGCCAGCAGCCCGGGAAGGGGGTCGCATCCAAGCTCCTACAATGAGCAGTTCTTC CASSPGRGSHPSSYNEQFF
TRBJ2-7 - TRBV25-1 - TGTGCCAGCAGTGAAGGCTACGAGCAGTACTTC CASSEGYEQYF
TRBJ1-2 few TRBV28 - TGTGCCAGCATTACAGGAGGGGTCTATGGCTACACCTTC CASITGGVYGYTF
TRBJ2-6 - TRBV19 - TGTGCCAGTAGTCCCAGTGGGGCCAACGTCCTGACTTTC CASSPSGANVLTF
TRBJ2-2 - TRBV10-3 - TGTGCCATCAGTGAGCGCGGAACGAACACCGGGGAGCTGTTTTTT CAISERGTNTGELFF
TRBJ2-2 - TRBV7-3 - TGTGCCAGCAGCCCGGGGCGCGGGGAGCTGTTTTTT CASSPGRGELFF
TRBJ1-1 - TRBV5-1 TRBD1 TGCGCCAGCAGCTTGGGGCAGGGGGCCACTGAAGCTTTCTTT CASSLGQGATEAFF
TRBJ2-7 - TRBV4-2 TRBD2 TGTGCCAGCAGCCAAAAGGGGGGACTAGCCACCTACGAGCAGTACTTC CASSQKGGLATYEQYF
TRBJ1-1 - TRBV7-9 - TGTGCCAGCAGCTTCCAAGGCCCATTGAACACTGAAGCTTTCTTT CASSFQGPLNTEAFF
TRBJ2-5 - TRBV7-9 - TGTGCCAGCAGCTTAGGGCAGGAAAAGCAGGAGACCCAGTACTTC CASSLGQEKQETQYF
TRBJ2-5 - TRBV5-1 TRBD2 TGCGCCAGCAGCCCACTAGCGGGATTACAAGAGACCCAGTACTTC CASSPLAGLQETQYF
TRBJ2-1 - TRBV9 TRBD2 TGTGCCAGCAGCGTAGGTGTTAGCGGGGTCTACAATGAGCAGTTCTTC CASSVGVSGVYNEQFF
TRBJ1-1 - TRBV11-2 - TGTGCCAGCAGCTTAGTACTGAACACTGAAGCTTTCTTT CASSLVLNTEAFF
TRBJ2-5 - TRBV11-2 - TGTGCCAGCAGCTTCGAAGAGACCCAGTACTTC CASSFEETQYF
TRBJ1-5 few TRBV2 - TGTGCCAGCATGGGGGAGGGCAATCAGCCCCAGCATTTT CASMGEGNQPQHF
TRBJ2-6 - TRBV4-3 - TGCGCCAGCAGCCAAGACGGTAGCCTTGCCGGGGCCAACGTCCTGACTTTC CASSQDGSLAGANVLTF
TRBJ2-3 - TRBV9 - TGTGCCAGCAGCGCGCAGGGCCCGGGGGCAGATACGCAGTATTTT CASSAQGPGADTQYF
TRBJ2-7 - TRBV4-3 - TGCGCCAGCAGCCACGACTACTACGAGCAGTACTTC CASSHDYYEQYF
TRBJ2-7 - TRBV4-1 TRBD1 TGCGCCAGCAGCCCCTTAGAGGGGGCCTACTACGAGCAGTACTTC CASSPLEGAYYEQYF
TRBJ2-7 - TRBV20-1 - TGCAGTGCTAGAGGGCGCTACGAGCAGTACTTC CSARGRYEQYF
TRBJ2-5 - TRBV4-2 TRBD1 TGTGCCAGCAGTCAAGGACCGGGACAGACACAAGAGACCCAGTACTTC CASSQGPGQTQETQYF
TRBJ2-1 - TRBV4-2 TRBD2 TGTGCCAGCAGCCAAGAGCGGACTAGCGGTTACAATGAGCAGTTCTTC CASSQERTSGYNEQFF
TRBJ2-2 once TRBV18 TRBD2 TGTGCCAGCTCACCAGCCTTTCGTCTAGCGGGAGGGCCGGGCACCGGGGAGCTGTTTTTT CASSPAFRLAGGPGTGELFF
TRBJ2-7 - TRBV18 - TGTGCCAGCTCACCAGAGAGACGGGACTCCTACGAGCAGTACTTC CASSPERRDSYEQYF
TRBJ1-2 - TRBV6-1 - TGTGCCAGCAGTGTTGGACAGAGCACTAACTATGGCTACACCTTC CASSVGQSTNYGYTF
TRBJ1-2 - TRBV7-6 TRBD1 TGTGCCAGCAGCGCAAATCCAGGGGGCGGCTATGGCTACACCTTC CASSANPGGGYGYTF
TRBJ2-2 - TRBV4-2 - TGTGCCAGCAGCCAAGAGGGCAGGGCGGAAACCGGGGAGCTGTTTTTT CASSQEGRAETGELFF
TRBJ2-2 - TRBV15 - TGTGCCACCAGCGGAGACAGTTACACCGGGGAGCTGTTTTTT CATSGDSYTGELFF
TRBJ2-3 - TRBV28 - TGTGCCACCCGGGCGGAGGGGCGCATAAAAGATACGCAGTATTTT CATRAEGRIKDTQYF
TRBJ2-2 once TRBV6-1 - TGTGCCAGCAGCGAAATGGGGGGGCAGGGAAGAACCGGGGAGCTGTTTTTT CASSEMGGQGRTGELFF
TRBJ2-7 few TRBV2 TRBD1 TGTGCCAGCAGATGGACAGGGAGCTCCTACGAGCAGTACTTC CASRWTGSSYEQYF
TRBJ2-2 - TRBV27 TRBD2 TGTGCCAGCCGGGAGCGGGGGGGCCGCGGCGGGGAGCTGTTTTTT CASRERGGRGGELFF
TRBJ2-3 - TRBV7-2 TRBD2 TGTGCCAGCAGCCCCAGGACTAGCGGGGGCACAGATACGCAGTATTTT CASSPRTSGGTDTQYF
TRBJ2-7 - TRBV27 - TGTGCCAGCAGTGGGGGAAGGACGGTGAGCTCCTACGAGCAGTACTTC CASSGGRTVSSYEQYF
TRBJ2-5 - TRBV5-4 - TGTGCCAGCAGCTTGGGACTCCAAGAGACCCAGTACTTC CASSLGLQETQYF
TRBJ2-2 - TRBV9 TRBD2 TGTGCCAGCGGGCCCGGGGGGGCCGGGGAGCTGTTTTTT CASGPGGAGELFF